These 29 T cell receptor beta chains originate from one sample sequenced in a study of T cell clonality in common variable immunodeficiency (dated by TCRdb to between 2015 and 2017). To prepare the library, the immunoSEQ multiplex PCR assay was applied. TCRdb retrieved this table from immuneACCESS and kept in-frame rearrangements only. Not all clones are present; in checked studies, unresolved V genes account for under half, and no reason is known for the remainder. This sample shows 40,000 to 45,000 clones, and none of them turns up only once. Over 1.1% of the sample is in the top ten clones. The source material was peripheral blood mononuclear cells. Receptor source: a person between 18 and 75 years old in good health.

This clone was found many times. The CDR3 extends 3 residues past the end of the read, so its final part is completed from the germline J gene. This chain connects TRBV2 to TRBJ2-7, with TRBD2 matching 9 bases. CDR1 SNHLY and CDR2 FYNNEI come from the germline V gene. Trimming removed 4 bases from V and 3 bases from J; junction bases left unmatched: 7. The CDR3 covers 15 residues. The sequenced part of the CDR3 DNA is TGTGCCAGCAGTGGAAAGCGGGAGGCCCGCTACGAG. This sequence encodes CASSGKREARYE. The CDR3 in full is CASSGKREARYEQYF.

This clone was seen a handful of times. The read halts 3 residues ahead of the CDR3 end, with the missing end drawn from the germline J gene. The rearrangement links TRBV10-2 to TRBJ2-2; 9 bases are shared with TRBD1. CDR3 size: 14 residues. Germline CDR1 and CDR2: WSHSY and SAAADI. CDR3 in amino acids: CASRKQGAGEKLFF. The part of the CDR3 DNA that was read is TGCGCCAGCAGAAAACAGGGGGCCGGTGAAAAG.

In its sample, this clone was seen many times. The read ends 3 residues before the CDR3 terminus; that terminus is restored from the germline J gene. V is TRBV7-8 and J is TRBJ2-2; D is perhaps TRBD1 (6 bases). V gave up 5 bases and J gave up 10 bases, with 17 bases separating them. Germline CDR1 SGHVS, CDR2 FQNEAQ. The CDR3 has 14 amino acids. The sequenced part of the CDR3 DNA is TGTGCCAGCAGCCTCATTCCAACAGGGATGGAG. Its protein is CASSLIPTGME. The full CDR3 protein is CASSLIPTGMELFF.

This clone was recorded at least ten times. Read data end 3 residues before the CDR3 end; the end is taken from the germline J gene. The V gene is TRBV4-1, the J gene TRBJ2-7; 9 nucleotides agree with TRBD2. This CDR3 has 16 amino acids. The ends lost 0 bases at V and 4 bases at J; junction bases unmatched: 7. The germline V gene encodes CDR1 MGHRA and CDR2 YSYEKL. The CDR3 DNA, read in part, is TGCGCCAGCAGCCAAGAGTTGACTAGCGGAGTTTACGAG. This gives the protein CASSQELTSGVYE. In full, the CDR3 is CASSQELTSGVYEQYF.

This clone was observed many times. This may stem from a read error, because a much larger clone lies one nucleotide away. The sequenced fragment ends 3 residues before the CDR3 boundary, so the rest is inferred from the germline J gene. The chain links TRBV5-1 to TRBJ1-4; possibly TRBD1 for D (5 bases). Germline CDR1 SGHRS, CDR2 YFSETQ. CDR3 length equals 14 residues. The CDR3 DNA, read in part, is TGCGCCAGCAGCCCCGAGGCTGGGGCCAACGTA. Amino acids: CASSPEAGANV. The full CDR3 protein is CASSPEAGANVLFF.

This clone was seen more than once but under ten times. CDR3 in amino acids: CASSLEGRDEQFF. CDR3 bases read: TGTGCCAGCAGCTTGGAGGGGAGGGATGAG. The chain combines TRBV5-4 with TRBJ2-1; 7 nucleotides align to TRBD2. The read gets to within 3 residues of the CDR3 end, and the germline J gene fills in the rest. Trimming cost V 0 bases and J 8 bases; bases outside gene matches: 2. Germline values: CDR1 SGHNT, CDR2 YYREEE (reference sequence). The CDR3 sequence is 13 residues long.

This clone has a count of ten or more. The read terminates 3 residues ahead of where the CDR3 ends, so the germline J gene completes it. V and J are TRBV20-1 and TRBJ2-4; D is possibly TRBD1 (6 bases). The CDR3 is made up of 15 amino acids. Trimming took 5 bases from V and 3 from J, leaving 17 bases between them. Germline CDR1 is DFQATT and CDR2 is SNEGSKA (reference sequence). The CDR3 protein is CSAGPGVVGKNIQYF. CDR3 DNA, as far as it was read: TGCAGTGCTGGACCAGGGGTGGTGGGCAAAAACATT.

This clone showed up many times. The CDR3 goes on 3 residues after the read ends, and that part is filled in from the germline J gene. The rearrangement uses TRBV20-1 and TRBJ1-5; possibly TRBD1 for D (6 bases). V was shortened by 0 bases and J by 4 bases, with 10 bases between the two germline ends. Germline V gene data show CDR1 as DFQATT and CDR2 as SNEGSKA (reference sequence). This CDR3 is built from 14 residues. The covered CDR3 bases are TGCAGTGCTAGAGATTTGACAGGTAATCAGCCC. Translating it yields CSARDLTGNQP. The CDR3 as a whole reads CSARDLTGNQPQHF.

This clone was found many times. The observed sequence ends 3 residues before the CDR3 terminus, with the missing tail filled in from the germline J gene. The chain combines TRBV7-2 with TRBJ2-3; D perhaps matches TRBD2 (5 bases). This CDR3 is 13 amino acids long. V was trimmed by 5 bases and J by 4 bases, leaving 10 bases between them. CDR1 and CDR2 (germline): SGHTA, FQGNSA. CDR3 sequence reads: CASSRSSPDTQYF. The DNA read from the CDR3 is TGTGCCAGCAGCCGATCTAGCCCAGATACG.

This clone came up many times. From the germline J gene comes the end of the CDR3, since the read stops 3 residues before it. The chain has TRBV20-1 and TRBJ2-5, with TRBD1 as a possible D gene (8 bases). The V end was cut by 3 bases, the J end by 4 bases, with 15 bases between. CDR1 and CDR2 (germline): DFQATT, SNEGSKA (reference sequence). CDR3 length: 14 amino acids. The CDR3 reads CSARYRGGRETQYF. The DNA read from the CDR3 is TGCAGTGCTAGGTACAGGGGGGGGCGAGAGACC.

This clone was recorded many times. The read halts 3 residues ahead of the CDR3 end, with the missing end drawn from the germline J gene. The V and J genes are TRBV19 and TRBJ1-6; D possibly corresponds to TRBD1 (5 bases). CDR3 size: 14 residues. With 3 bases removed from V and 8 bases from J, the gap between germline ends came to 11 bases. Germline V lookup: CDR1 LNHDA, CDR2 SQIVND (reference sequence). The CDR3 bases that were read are TGTGCCAGTAGTATGCGGCAGGGAGATTCACCC. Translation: CASSMRQGDSP. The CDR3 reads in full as CASSMRQGDSPLHF.

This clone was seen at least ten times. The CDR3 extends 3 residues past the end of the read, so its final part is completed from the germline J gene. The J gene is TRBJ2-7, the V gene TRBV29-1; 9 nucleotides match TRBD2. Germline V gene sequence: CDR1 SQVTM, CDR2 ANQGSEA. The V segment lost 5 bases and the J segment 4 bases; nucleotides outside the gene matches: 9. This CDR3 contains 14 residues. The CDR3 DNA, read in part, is TGCAGCGTTCGAGATAGCGGGAGTAGTTACGAG. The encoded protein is CSVRDSGSSYE. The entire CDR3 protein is CSVRDSGSSYEQYF.

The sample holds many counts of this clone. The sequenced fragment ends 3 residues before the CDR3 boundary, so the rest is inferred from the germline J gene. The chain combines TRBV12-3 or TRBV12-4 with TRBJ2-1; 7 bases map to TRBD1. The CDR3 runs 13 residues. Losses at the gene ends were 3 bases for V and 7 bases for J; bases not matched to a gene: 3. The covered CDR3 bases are TGTGCCAGCAGTTTCCACAGGGGAAATGAG. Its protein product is CASSFHRGNE. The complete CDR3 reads CASSFHRGNEQFF.

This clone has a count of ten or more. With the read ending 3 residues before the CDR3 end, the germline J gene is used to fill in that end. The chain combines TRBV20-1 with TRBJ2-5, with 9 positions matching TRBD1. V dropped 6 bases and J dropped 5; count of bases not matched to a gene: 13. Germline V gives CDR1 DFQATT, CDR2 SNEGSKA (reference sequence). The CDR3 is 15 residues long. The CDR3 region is CSAVPPGQGDETQYF. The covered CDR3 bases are TGCAGTGCCGTCCCCCCGGGACAGGGCGATGAGACC.

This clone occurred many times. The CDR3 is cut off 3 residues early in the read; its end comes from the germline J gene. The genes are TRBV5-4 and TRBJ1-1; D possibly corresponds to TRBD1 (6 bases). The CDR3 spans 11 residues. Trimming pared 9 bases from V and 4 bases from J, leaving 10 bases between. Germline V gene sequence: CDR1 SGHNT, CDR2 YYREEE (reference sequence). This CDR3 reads CATLGGTEAFF. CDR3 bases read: TGTGCCACACTAGGGGGCACTGAA. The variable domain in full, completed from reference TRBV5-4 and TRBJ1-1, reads ETGVTQSPTHLIKTRGQQVTLRCSSQSGHNTVSWYQQALGQGPQFIFQYYREEENGRGNFPPRFSGLQFPNYSSELNVNALELDDSALYLCATLGGTEAFFGQGTRLTVV.

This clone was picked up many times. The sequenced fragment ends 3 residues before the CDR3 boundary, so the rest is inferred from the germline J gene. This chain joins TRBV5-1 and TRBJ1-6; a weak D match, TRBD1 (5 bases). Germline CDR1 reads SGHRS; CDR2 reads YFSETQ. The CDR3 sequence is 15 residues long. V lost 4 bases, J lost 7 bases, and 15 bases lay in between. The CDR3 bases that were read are TGCGCCAGCAGCGATGGATGGGGGGGGAATTCACCC. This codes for CASSDGWGGNSP. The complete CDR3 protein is CASSDGWGGNSPLHF. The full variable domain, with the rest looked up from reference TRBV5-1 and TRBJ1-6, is KAGVTQTPRYLIKTRGQQVTLSCSPISGHRSVSWYQQTPGQGLQFLFEYFSETQRNKGNFPGRFSGRQFSNSRSEMNVSTLELGDSALYLCASSDGWGGNSPLHFGNGTRLTVT.

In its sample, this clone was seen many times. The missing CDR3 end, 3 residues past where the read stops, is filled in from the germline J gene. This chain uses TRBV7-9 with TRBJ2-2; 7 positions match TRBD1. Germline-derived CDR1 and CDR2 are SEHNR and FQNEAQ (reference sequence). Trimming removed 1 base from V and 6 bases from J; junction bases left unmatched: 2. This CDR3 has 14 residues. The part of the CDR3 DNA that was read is TGTGCCAGCAGCTTAGAACAGGGGCCCGGGGAG. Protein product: CASSLEQGPGE. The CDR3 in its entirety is CASSLEQGPGELFF.

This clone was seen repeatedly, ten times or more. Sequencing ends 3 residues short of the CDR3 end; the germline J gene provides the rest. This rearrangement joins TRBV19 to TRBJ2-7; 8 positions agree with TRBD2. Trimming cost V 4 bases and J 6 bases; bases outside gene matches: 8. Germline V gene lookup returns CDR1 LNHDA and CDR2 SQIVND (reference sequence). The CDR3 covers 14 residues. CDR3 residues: CASSKTGTRIEQYF. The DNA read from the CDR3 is TGTGCCAGTAGTAAAACCGGGACTAGAATCGAG.

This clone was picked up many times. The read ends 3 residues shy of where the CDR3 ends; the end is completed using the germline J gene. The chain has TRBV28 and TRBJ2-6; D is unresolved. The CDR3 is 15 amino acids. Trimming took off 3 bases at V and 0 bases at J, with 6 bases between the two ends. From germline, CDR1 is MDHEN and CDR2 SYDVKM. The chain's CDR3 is CASSFSRSGANVLTF. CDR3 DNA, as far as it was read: TGTGCCAGCAGTTTTTCTCGCTCTGGGGCCAACGTC.

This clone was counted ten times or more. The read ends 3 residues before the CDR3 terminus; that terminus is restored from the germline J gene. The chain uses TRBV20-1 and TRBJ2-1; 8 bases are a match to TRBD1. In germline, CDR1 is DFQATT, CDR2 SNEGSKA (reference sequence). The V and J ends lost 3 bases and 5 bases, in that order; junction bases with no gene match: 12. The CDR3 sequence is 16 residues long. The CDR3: CSASGLSGQDHNEQFF. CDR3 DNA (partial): TGCAGTGCTAGTGGTCTTTCGGGACAGGATCACAATGAG.

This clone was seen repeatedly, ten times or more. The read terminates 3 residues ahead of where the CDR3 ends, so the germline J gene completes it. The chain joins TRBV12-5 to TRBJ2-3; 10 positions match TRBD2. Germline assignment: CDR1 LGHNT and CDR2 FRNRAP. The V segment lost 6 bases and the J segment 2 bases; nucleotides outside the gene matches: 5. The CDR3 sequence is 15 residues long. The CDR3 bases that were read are TGTGCTAGTGGCCGTGGGACTAGCGTCACAGATACG. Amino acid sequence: CASGRGTSVTDT. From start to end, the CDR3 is CASGRGTSVTDTQYF.

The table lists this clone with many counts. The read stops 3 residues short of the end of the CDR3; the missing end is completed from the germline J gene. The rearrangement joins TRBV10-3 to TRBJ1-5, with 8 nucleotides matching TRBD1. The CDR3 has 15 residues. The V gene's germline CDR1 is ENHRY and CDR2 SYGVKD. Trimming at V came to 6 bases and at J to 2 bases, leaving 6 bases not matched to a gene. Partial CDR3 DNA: TGTGCCATCAGCCCAGGGGGCGCCGGCAATCAGCCC. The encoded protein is CAISPGGAGNQP. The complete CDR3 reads CAISPGGAGNQPQHF.

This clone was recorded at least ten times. CDR3 in amino acids: CASSFGGTAQPQHF. The CDR3 bases that were read are TGTGCCAGCAGCTTTGGGGGGACAGCCCAGCCC. The V gene is TRBV5-5, the J gene TRBJ1-5; 7 bases line up with TRBD1. The CDR3 end falls 3 residues outside the read, so it is completed with the germline J gene. CDR3 length equals 14 residues. The V and J ends lost 2 bases and 7 bases, in that order; junction bases with no gene match: 6. Germline CDR1 reads SGHKS; CDR2 reads YYEKEE (reference sequence).

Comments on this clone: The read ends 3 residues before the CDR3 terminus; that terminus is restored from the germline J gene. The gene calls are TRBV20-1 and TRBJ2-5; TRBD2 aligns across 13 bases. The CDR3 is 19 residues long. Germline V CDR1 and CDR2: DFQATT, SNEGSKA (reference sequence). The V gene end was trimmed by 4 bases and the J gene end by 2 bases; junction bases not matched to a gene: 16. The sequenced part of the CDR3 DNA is TGCAGTGCTATCGACGGCGGGACTAGCGGGATTAACGGTCAAGAGACC. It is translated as CSAIDGGTSGINGQET. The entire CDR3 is CSAIDGGTSGINGQETQYF.

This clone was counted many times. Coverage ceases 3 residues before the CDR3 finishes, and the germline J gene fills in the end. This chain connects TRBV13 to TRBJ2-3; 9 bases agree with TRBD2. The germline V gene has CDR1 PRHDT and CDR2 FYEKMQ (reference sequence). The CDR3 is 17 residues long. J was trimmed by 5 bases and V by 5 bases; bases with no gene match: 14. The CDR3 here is CASSRTFPSGTKDTQYF. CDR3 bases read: TGTGCCAGCAGCCGAACCTTTCCTAGCGGGACTAAAGATACG. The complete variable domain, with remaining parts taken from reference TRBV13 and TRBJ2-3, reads AAGVIQSPRHLIKEKRETATLKCYPIPRHDTVYWYQQGPGQDPQFLISFYEKMQSDKGSIPDRFSAQQFSDYHSELNMSSLELGDSALYFCASSRTFPSGTKDTQYFGPGTRLTVL.

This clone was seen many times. Here the CDR3 reads CASSSPGRVEGYTF. The CDR3 DNA, read in part, is TGTGCCAGCAGCTCCCCTGGAAGGGTAGAGGGC. This rearrangement joins TRBV5-4 to TRBJ1-2; D uncertain. The read gets to within 3 residues of the CDR3 end, and the germline J gene fills in the rest. The germline gives CDR1 SGHNT, CDR2 YYREEE (reference sequence). The CDR3 is 14 residues long. Full variable domain (rest looked up from reference TRBV5-4 and TRBJ1-2): ETGVTQSPTHLIKTRGQQVTLRCSSQSGHNTVSWYQQALGQGPQFIFQYYREEENGRGNFPPRFSGLQFPNYSSELNVNALELDDSALYLCASSSPGRVEGYTFGSGTRLTVV.

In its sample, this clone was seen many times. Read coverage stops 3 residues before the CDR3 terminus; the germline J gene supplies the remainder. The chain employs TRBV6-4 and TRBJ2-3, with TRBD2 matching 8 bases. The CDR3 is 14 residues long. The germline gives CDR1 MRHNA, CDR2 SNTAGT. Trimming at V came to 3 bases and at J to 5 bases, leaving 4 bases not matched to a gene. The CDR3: CASSEAGEIDTQYF. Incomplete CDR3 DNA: TGTGCCAGCAGTGAAGCGGGAGAGATAGATACG.

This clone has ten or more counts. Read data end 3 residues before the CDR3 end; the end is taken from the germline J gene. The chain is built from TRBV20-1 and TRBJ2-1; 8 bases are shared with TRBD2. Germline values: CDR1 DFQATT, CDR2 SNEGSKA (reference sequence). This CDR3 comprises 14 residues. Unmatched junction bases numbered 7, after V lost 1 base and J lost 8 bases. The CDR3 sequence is CSARVLAGRDEQFF. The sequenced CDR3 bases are TGCAGTGCTAGAGTTCTAGCGGGTAGGGATGAG.

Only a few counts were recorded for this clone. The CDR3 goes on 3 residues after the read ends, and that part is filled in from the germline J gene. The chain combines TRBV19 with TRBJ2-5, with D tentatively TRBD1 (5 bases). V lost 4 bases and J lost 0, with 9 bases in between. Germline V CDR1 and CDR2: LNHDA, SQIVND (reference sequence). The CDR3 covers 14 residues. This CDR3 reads CASSKVRDQETQYF. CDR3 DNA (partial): TGTGCCAGTAGTAAGGTCAGGGACCAAGAGACC.